Listed below are T cell receptor beta chains from one sample, sequenced in a study of blood T cell repertoires in COVID-19. Produced via immunoSEQ multiplex PCR; TCRdb's table is partial and in-frame only. The sample has about 320,000 clones; 75% to 90% are singletons. What was sequenced was PBMCs or T cells enriched from blood (not recorded which). These receptors came from a woman in her 30s who had been exposed to COVID-19. The CDR3 runs from the conserved cysteine through the conserved F or W. The D gene is left open where the match is weak. Clone size is given for some rows only: seen once, a few or many times, or a class if the clone is expanded.

V gene: TRBV5-8
J gene: TRBJ2-1
clone size: .
D gene: TRBD2
CDR3 protein: CASSFNVAGVEQFF
CDR3 DNA: TGTGCCAGCAGCTTTAATGTTGCGGGGGTGGAGCAGTTCTTC

V gene: TRBV24-1
J gene: TRBJ1-1
clone size: .
D gene: TRBD1
CDR3 protein: CATSETGGTNTEAFF
CDR3 DNA: TGTGCCACCAGTGAGACAGGGGGTACTAACACTGAAGCTTTCTTT

V gene: TRBV6-5
J gene: TRBJ1-1
clone size: once
D gene: TRBD1
CDR3 protein: CASSYFPGGNTEAFF
CDR3 DNA: TGTGCCAGCAGTTACTTCCCAGGGGGGAACACTGAAGCTTTCTTT

V gene: TRBV5-1
J gene: TRBJ2-7
clone size: .
D gene: .
CDR3 protein: CASSLGGHEQYF
CDR3 DNA: TGCGCCAGCAGCTTGGGGGGCCACGAGCAGTACTTC

V gene: TRBV5-3
J gene: TRBJ1-6
clone size: .
D gene: .
CDR3 protein: CARSPRPRSSYNSPLHF
CDR3 DNA: TGTGCCAGAAGCCCCCGACCCCGGAGCTCCTATAATTCACCCCTCCACTTT

V gene: TRBV24-1
J gene: TRBJ2-3
clone size: few
D gene: .
CDR3 protein: CATSLTDTQYF
CDR3 DNA: TGTGCCACCAGCCTAACAGATACGCAGTATTTT

V gene: TRBV10-3
J gene: TRBJ1-3
clone size: .
D gene: .
CDR3 protein: CAISGAGLGNTIYF
CDR3 DNA: TGTGCCATCAGTGGAGCAGGGCTTGGAAACACCATATATTTT

V gene: TRBV27
J gene: TRBJ2-7
clone size: .
D gene: .
CDR3 protein: CASSASGTSPYEQYF
CDR3 DNA: TGTGCCAGCAGTGCCTCCGGGACAAGCCCCTACGAGCAGTACTTC

V gene: TRBV7-9
J gene: TRBJ1-3
clone size: .
D gene: .
CDR3 protein: CASSDYRARSTGNTIYF
CDR3 DNA: TGTGCCAGCAGCGACTACAGGGCTCGTTCTACTGGAAACACCATATATTTT

V gene: TRBV5-1
J gene: TRBJ2-2
clone size: .
D gene: TRBD1
CDR3 protein: CASSFQGENTGELFF
CDR3 DNA: TGCGCCAGCAGCTTCCAGGGGGAAAACACCGGGGAGCTGTTTTTT

V gene: TRBV19
J gene: TRBJ2-1
clone size: .
D gene: TRBD1
CDR3 protein: CASSGEAGGSKYNEQFF
CDR3 DNA: TGTGCCAGTAGTGGGGAGGCAGGGGGCTCAAAGTACAATGAGCAGTTCTTC

V gene: TRBV3-1/TRBV3-2
J gene: TRBJ2-3
clone size: .
D gene: TRBD2
CDR3 protein: CASSARTSGGDTQYF
CDR3 DNA: TGTGCCAGCAGCGCTCGGACTAGCGGGGGAGATACGCAGTATTTT

V gene: TRBV12-5
J gene: TRBJ2-5
clone size: once
D gene: .
CDR3 protein: CASEPELGETQYF
CDR3 DNA: TGTGCTAGTGAACCAGAACTAGGGGAGACCCAGTACTTC

V gene: TRBV27
J gene: TRBJ2-3
clone size: .
D gene: TRBD1
CDR3 protein: CASRGQGAHTQYF
CDR3 DNA: TGTGCCAGCAGGGGACAGGGGGCCCATACGCAGTATTTT

V gene: TRBV5-1
J gene: TRBJ1-4
clone size: .
D gene: TRBD1
CDR3 protein: CASSLVGQGIKDEKLFF
CDR3 DNA: TGCGCCAGCAGCTTGGTGGGACAGGGCATCAAGGATGAAAAACTGTTTTTT

V gene: TRBV28
J gene: TRBJ1-3
clone size: .
D gene: .
CDR3 protein: CAGSTGRENTIYF
CDR3 DNA: TGTGCCGGATCAACAGGCCGCGAAAACACCATATATTTT

V gene: TRBV7-2
J gene: TRBJ1-3
clone size: .
D gene: .
CDR3 protein: CASSYILGGAGNTIYF
CDR3 DNA: TGTGCCAGCAGCTATATTTTAGGGGGGGCTGGAAACACCATATATTTT

V gene: TRBV4-2
J gene: TRBJ1-4
clone size: .
D gene: TRBD1
CDR3 protein: CASSQVEWDRAEKLFF
CDR3 DNA: TGTGCCAGCAGCCAAGTGGAATGGGACAGGGCTGAAAAACTGTTTTTT

V gene: TRBV2
J gene: TRBJ2-3
clone size: .
D gene: .
CDR3 protein: CASSGLGATDTQYF
CDR3 DNA: TGTGCCAGCAGTGGACTAGGCGCCACAGATACGCAGTATTTT

V gene: TRBV11-2
J gene: TRBJ1-1
clone size: .
D gene: .
CDR3 protein: CASSSRESLGTEAFF
CDR3 DNA: TGTGCCAGCAGCTCTAGGGAGAGTTTGGGGACTGAAGCTTTCTTT

V gene: TRBV5-5
J gene: TRBJ1-5
clone size: .
D gene: TRBD1
CDR3 protein: CASSDSIGTGLHQPQHF
CDR3 DNA: TGTGCCAGCAGCGACTCAATCGGGACAGGCCTCCATCAGCCCCAGCATTTT

V gene: TRBV18
J gene: TRBJ1-5
clone size: .
D gene: TRBD1
CDR3 protein: CASSPDRGHQPQHF
CDR3 DNA: TGTGCCAGCTCACCGGACAGGGGTCATCAGCCCCAGCATTTT

V gene: TRBV30
J gene: TRBJ1-2
clone size: .
D gene: .
CDR3 protein: CAWGGRRANYGYTF
CDR3 DNA: TGTGCCTGGGGAGGACGGAGAGCTAACTATGGCTACACCTTC

V gene: TRBV27
J gene: TRBJ1-5
clone size: .
D gene: .
CDR3 protein: CASSLSPGGHQPQHF
CDR3 DNA: TGTGCCAGCAGTTTATCGCCCGGGGGTCATCAGCCCCAGCATTTT

V gene: TRBV7-2
J gene: TRBJ2-1
clone size: many
D gene: TRBD2
CDR3 protein: CASRPPAGWSGEQFF
CDR3 DNA: TGTGCCAGCAGGCCTCCAGCGGGATGGTCAGGAGAGCAGTTCTTC

V gene: TRBV30
J gene: TRBJ1-1
clone size: once
D gene: .
CDR3 protein: CAWSANSEAFF
CDR3 DNA: TGTGCCTGGAGTGCCAACAGTGAAGCTTTCTTT

V gene: TRBV4-1
J gene: TRBJ2-7
clone size: .
D gene: .
CDR3 protein: CASSQEGGTYEQYF
CDR3 DNA: TGCGCCAGCAGCCAAGAAGGGGGAACCTACGAGCAGTACTTC

V gene: TRBV6-5
J gene: TRBJ2-7
clone size: .
D gene: TRBD2
CDR3 protein: CASRTLAGVNEQYF
CDR3 DNA: TGTGCCAGCAGGACACTAGCGGGAGTGAACGAGCAGTACTTC

V gene: TRBV7-2
J gene: TRBJ2-1
clone size: .
D gene: .
CDR3 protein: CASSLARMGEQFF
CDR3 DNA: TGTGCCAGCAGCTTAGCGCGGATGGGTGAGCAGTTCTTC

V gene: TRBV3-1/TRBV3-2
J gene: TRBJ2-7
clone size: .
D gene: TRBD1
CDR3 protein: CASSQGVRGNEQYF
CDR3 DNA: TGTGCCAGCAGCCAAGGCGTCAGGGGGAACGAGCAGTACTTC

V gene: TRBV25-1
J gene: TRBJ1-1
clone size: few
D gene: TRBD1
CDR3 protein: CASSPRTGGRNTEAFF
CDR3 DNA: TGTGCCAGCAGCCCTAGGACAGGGGGTCGGAACACTGAAGCTTTCTTT

V gene: TRBV30
J gene: TRBJ2-7
clone size: once
D gene: .
CDR3 protein: CAWSAESSYEQYF
CDR3 DNA: TGTGCCTGGAGTGCCGAGAGCTCCTACGAGCAGTACTTC

V gene: TRBV28
J gene: TRBJ1-2
clone size: .
D gene: TRBD1
CDR3 protein: CASSFLGDRGFSGGYTF
CDR3 DNA: TGTGCCAGCAGTTTTTTAGGAGACAGGGGTTTTAGCGGTGGCTACACCTTC

V gene: TRBV27
J gene: TRBJ1-2
clone size: .
D gene: .
CDR3 protein: CASRGTGDWGYTF
CDR3 DNA: TGTGCCAGCAGGGGAACAGGCGATTGGGGCTACACCTTC

V gene: TRBV28
J gene: TRBJ1-5
clone size: few
D gene: TRBD1
CDR3 protein: CASSLFGTGVRQPQHF
CDR3 DNA: TGTGCCAGCAGTTTATTTGGGACAGGGGTTCGGCAGCCCCAGCATTTT

V gene: TRBV28
J gene: TRBJ2-7
clone size: .
D gene: TRBD1
CDR3 protein: CASSSQGAGSYEQYF
CDR3 DNA: TGTGCCAGCAGTTCCCAGGGGGCCGGGTCCTACGAGCAGTACTTC